This TCR beta chain is drawn from a study of shared clonotypes between healthy human individuals. Study outcomes and limitations: Sampling was confined to blood; repertoires within tissues likely differ.

Every one of the donors was a Caucasian adult that lived in Nashville, Tennessee. From CD4+ cells came CD45RA+ naive and CD45RA-negative memory subsets. An assay was performed, and its level was deep. Clones were sequenced by immunoSEQ multiplex PCR, and TCRdb holds only the in-frame ones, with some missing. Altogether more than 850,000 clones are present, 78% being singletons, with the ten largest covering 0.4% to 0.55%. Worth noting for this clone: The target antigen is unknown. In the same sample, other DNA sequences code for this CDR3.

The CDR3 spans 16 residues. The J segment lost 2 bases and the V segment lost 0 bases, leaving 4 bases of the junction unmatched. Germline V gene data show CDR1 as SGHRS and CDR2 as YFSETQ. The clonotype comes from a man between 18 and 29 years old in good health. Some clones in this sample may be carry-over from other donors' samples. V is TRBV5-1 and J is TRBJ1-3, with 8 bases lining up with TRBD1. Sequencing was carried out using memory CD4+ T cells from PBMCs. The sample's subset: CD45RA-negative fraction. In DNA form, the CDR3 reads TGCGCCAGCAGCTTGGCTGGACAGGGCGCTGGAAACACCATATATTTT. Protein sequence: CASSLAGQGAGNTIYF.